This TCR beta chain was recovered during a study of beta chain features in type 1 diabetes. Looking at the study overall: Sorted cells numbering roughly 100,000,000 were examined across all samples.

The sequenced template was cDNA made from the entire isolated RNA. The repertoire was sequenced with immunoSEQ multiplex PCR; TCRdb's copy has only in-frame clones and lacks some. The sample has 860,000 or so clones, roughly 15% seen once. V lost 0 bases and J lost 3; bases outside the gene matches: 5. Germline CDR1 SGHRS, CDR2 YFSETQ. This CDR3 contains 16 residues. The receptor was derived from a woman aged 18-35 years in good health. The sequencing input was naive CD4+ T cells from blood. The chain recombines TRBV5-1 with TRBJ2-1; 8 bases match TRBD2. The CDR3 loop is CASSLAAAGGYNEQFF. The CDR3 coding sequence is TGCGCCAGCAGCTTGGCCGCGGCGGGAGGCTACAATGAGCAGTTCTTC. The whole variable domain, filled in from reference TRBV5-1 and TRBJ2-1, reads KAGVTQTPRYLIKTRGQQVTLSCSPISGHRSVSWYQQTPGQGLQFLFEYFSETQRNKGNFPGRFSGRQFSNSRSEMNVSTLELGDSALYLCASSLAAAGGYNEQFFGPGTRLTVL.